Listed below are T cell receptor beta chains from one sample, sequenced in a study of cytomegalovirus exposure and HLA in healthy donors. Some clones are missing from TCRdb's copy, which holds only in-frame ones; the method was immunoSEQ multiplex PCR. The data contain over 150,000 clones, 91% of them seen just once; the ten biggest clones take up 3% to 3.5%. Sequencing input: PBMCs. These receptors all come from a woman aged 18 to 35 in good health and CMV-seropositive. CDR3s include the opening cysteine and the closing phenylalanine or tryptophan.

j_call v_call cdr3_aa
TRBJ2-1 TRBV2 CASKLGPFF
TRBJ2-7 TRBV10-3 CAISITVAGGPSEQYF
TRBJ2-3 TRBV21-1 CASSKANPVNPGLAGGSADTQYF
TRBJ2-6 TRBV4-1 CASSQDLAGSGANVLTF
TRBJ2-1 TRBV4-1 CASSHTSRLNEQFF
TRBJ2-5 TRBV7-9 CASSPRDSNQETQYF
TRBJ2-5 TRBV7-9 CASSWSHSTGQTQYF
TRBJ1-2 TRBV7-8 CASSSITGEEYGYTF
TRBJ2-2 TRBV27 CASSWGHPNTGELFF
TRBJ2-3 TRBV5-1 CASRDGTSEAAQYF
TRBJ2-5 TRBV5-8 CASSREGRVWETQYF
TRBJ2-7 TRBV28 CASSFPVEGGDYEQYF
TRBJ2-2 TRBV12-5 CASGLSANTGELFF
TRBJ1-2 TRBV12-5 CASGSEQGGYGYTF
TRBJ1-4 TRBV20-1 CSARGTKGLFF
TRBJ1-1 TRBV9 CASSDRQGARTEAFF
TRBJ1-1 TRBV5-1 CASSLGMVSAGPWMRKAFF